The following is a T cell receptor beta chain sequence with its context. The target antigen is unknown. The data derive from a study of T cells in localized non-small cell lung cancer. Points from the study as a whole: The tumor had only one region sequenced, so heterogeneity remains possible. Prolonged overall survival went with higher T cell density in the blood. Uninvolved adjacent lung had higher T cell clonality than tumor and all other tissues. Appearances in adjacent lung were noted for a median approximately 61 of the top 100 tumor clones.

Method: immunoSEQ multiplex PCR; TCRdb's copy keeps in-frame clones and lacks some. The sample holds thousands of clones; roughly 30% are singletons and the top ten take more than 10%. The germline CDR1 and CDR2 sequences are SNHLY and FYNNEI. The V and J ends lost 4 bases and 6 bases, in that order; junction bases with no gene match: 2. This CDR3 contains 12 residues. The material sequenced was lung tumor tissue, taken before any cancer treatment. The chain has TRBV2 and TRBJ2-7; 8 nucleotides line up with TRBD1. This sequence was found in a woman aged 40 to 75 with stage I lung adenocarcinoma. The CDR3, as DNA: TGTGCCAGCAGTGCTGGACAGGGCGAGCAGTACTTC. This codes for CASSAGQGEQYF.